This T cell receptor (beta chain) was obtained from a study of T cells after yellow fever vaccination. General study findings and limits: Boosting was followed by the reappearance of most primary-vaccination clones (around 95% CD4, about 88% CD8).

TCRdb itself ran the 5' RACE reads through MiXCR, one entry per CDR3 protein. The sample shows about 130,000 distinct CDR3 sequences, less than 8.5% of them seen only once. The germline gives CDR1 SGDLS, CDR2 YYNGEE. The CDR3 contains 14 residues. V lost 0 bases to trimming and J lost 9 bases, with 13 bases between them. Many counts were recorded for this clonotype. The antigen is unknown. The sequences come from CD4+ T cells sorted from PBMCs, collected 10 days after the yellow fever booster vaccination. This receptor was identified in a man aged 30 to 39 who received the YFV17D yellow fever vaccine. V and J are TRBV9 and TRBJ2-1; possible D gene TRBD2, 6 bases. For the CDR3, the DNA is TGTGCCAGCAGCGTAGAGACACAGCGGGCTGAGCAGTTCTTC. Translated: CASSVETQRAEQFF.